These 11 T cell receptor beta chains came from one sample sequenced in a study of T cell responses to AZD1222 COVID-19 vaccine (dated by TCRdb to about 2021). Libraries were constructed by the immunoSEQ multiplex PCR assay. The immuneACCESS repertoire file appears here via TCRdb, limited to in-frame rearrangements. These files lack a portion of the clones; in checked studies, under half of the deficit traces to unresolved V genes, and the cause of the others is not known. The table for this sample lists some 150,000 clones; over 75% of them were counted only once. Of the sample, approximately 5.4% falls within the top ten clones. What this sample's time point label stands for: about 28 days (+/-7) after the second vaccine dose. The treatment or condition label, read with the paper, signifies: meningococcal conjugate vaccine given as trial control. The sample here was peripheral blood, taken 28 days after the second dose of the MenACWY control vaccine. These receptors were collected from an adult who received the MenACWY meningococcal vaccine as a control.

The chain couples TRBV4-2 to TRBJ2-3, with 16 bases lining up with TRBD2. CDR1 is LGHNA, CDR2 YNFKEQ, per germline. V lost 7 bases to trimming and J lost 7 bases; unmatched junction nucleotides: 8. The CDR3 runs to 16 residues. The CDR3 protein is CASTGLAGGEQNTQYF. The CDR3 region has the DNA TGTGCCAGCACGGGACTAGCGGGGGGGGAGCAGAATACGCAGTATTTT.

Only one count was recorded for this clone. The CDR3 sequence: CASRRQGDNYGYTF. The CDR3 DNA is TGTGCCAGCAGACGACAGGGGGATAACTATGGCTACACCTTC. The rearrangement links TRBV6-6 to TRBJ1-2, with 9 positions matching TRBD1. The CDR3 covers 14 residues. Trimming removed 6 bases from V and 1 base from J; junction bases left unmatched: 3. Per germline, CDR1 MNHNY and CDR2 SVGAGI (reference sequence).

The gene calls are TRBV7-2 and TRBJ2-7, with D perhaps TRBD2 (5 bases). Germline CDR1 and CDR2: SGHTA and FQGNSA. This CDR3 is built from 12 residues. Trimming cost V 4 bases and J 3 bases, with 7 bases left between them. CDR3 bases: TGTGCCAGCAGCTCTAGCAGCTACGAGCAGTACTTC. It is translated as CASSSSSYEQYF. The entire variable domain, with the rest obtained from reference TRBV7-2 and TRBJ2-7, is as follows: GAGVSQSPSNKVTEKGKDVELRCDPISGHTALYWYRQSLGQGLEFLIYFQGNSAPDKSGLPSDRFSAERTGGSVSTLTIQRTQQEDSAVYLCASSSSSYEQYFGPGTRLTVT.

The J gene is TRBJ2-7, the V gene TRBV4-2, with 8 bases matching TRBD1. The CDR3 is 18 residues long. Germline lookup yields CDR1 LGHNA and CDR2 YNFKEQ. The V segment lost 3 bases and the J segment 4 bases; nucleotides outside the gene matches: 17. CDR3: CASSHTISGGGNVYEQYF. For the CDR3, the DNA is TGTGCCAGCAGCCACACGATATCAGGGGGCGGAAACGTGTACGAGCAGTACTTC.

The CDR3 DNA is TGTGCCAGTAGCCCTTTTCCCGCCAGACAGGGTTTCGGCGGGGAGCTGTTTTTT. Translated, it gives CASSPFPARQGFGGELFF. This chain links TRBV19 with TRBJ2-2; TRBD1 matches at 7 bases. This CDR3 contains 18 residues. Germline V gene lookup returns CDR1 LNHDA and CDR2 SQIVND (reference sequence). V lost 6 bases, J lost 7 bases, and 20 bases stayed unmatched.

This chain joins TRBV18 and TRBJ2-5; no clear D. V gave up 2 bases and J gave up 2 bases, with 6 bases separating them. The CDR3 sequence is 13 residues long. Germline V CDR1 and CDR2: KGHSH, LQKENI. In DNA form, the CDR3 reads TGTGCCAGCTCACCAATAAGGCAAGAGACCCAGTACTTC. It codes for CASSPIRQETQYF.

The V and J genes are TRBV2 and TRBJ1-2; perhaps TRBD1 as D (5 bases). Per the germline V gene, CDR1 is SNHLY and CDR2 is FYNNEI. CDR3 length: 15 residues. V was shortened by 7 bases and J by 4 bases, with 19 bases between the two germline ends. The CDR3 sequence is CASTNRRESSYGYTF. CDR3 DNA sequence: TGTGCCAGCACCAATCGCAGGGAGTCCTCCTATGGCTACACCTTC.

V is TRBV6-5 and J is TRBJ1-1; D possibly corresponds to TRBD1 (5 bases). V lost 10 bases and J 4 bases, leaving 13 bases between the germline ends. CDR1 and CDR2 from the germline V gene are MNHEY and SVGAGI. The CDR3 totals 12 residues. CDR3 in amino acids: CAIGGGFTEAFF. The CDR3, as DNA: TGTGCCATCGGCGGGGGATTCACTGAAGCTTTCTTT.

This clone was detected once. V is TRBV6-5 and J is TRBJ1-1; D is perhaps TRBD1 (5 bases). Trimming cost V 7 bases and J 0 bases, with 15 bases left between them. The germline CDR1 and CDR2 sequences are MNHEY and SVGAGI. This CDR3 is built from 15 residues. The CDR3 coding sequence is TGTGCCAGCAATGCCCACGTGGGGGTGAACACTGAAGCTTTCTTT. Its translation is CASNAHVGVNTEAFF.

CDR3 DNA sequence: TGTGCCAGCAGTGGACAGACAACTAATGAAAAACTGTTTTTT. It specifies CASSGQTTNEKLFF. The rearrangement joins TRBV2 to TRBJ1-4; D is perhaps TRBD1 (5 bases). The CDR3 extends over 14 amino acids. Germline-derived CDR1 and CDR2 are SNHLY and FYNNEI. Trimming cost V 4 bases and J 0 bases, with 6 bases left between them.

The chain recombines TRBV7-8 with TRBJ2-7, with TRBD1 matching 8 bases. The CDR3 contains 15 residues. V lost 5 bases to trimming and J lost 3 bases; unmatched junction nucleotides: 9. Germline V CDR1 and CDR2: SGHVS, FQNEAQ. The CDR3 loop reads CASSRTGTGDYEQYF. For the CDR3, the DNA is TGTGCCAGCAGCCGAACCGGGACAGGAGACTACGAGCAGTACTTC.